These 29 T cell receptor beta chains came from one sample sequenced in a study of T-cell reconstitution after alpha-beta-depleted transplantation in children. The TCRbeta library was prepared with unique molecular identifiers. TCRdb fed the PCR reads into MiXCR, producing one record per CDR3 protein. The top ten hold about 6.1% of the sample, which has around 94,000 distinct CDR3 sequences, around 5.9% seen once. This specimen was PBMCs, mostly from graft donor cells, taken 60 days after TCRalphabeta/CD19-depleted stem cell transplant. The receptors derive from a female patient aged 2-9 years who had a stem cell transplant for Fanconi anemia, so the T cells may come from the graft donor.

The sample holds many counts of this clonotype. The V and J genes are TRBV4-2 and TRBJ2-1; D gene ambiguous. This CDR3 spans 13 amino acids. The V end lost 1 base, the J end lost 8 bases, and 9 bases lay between the germline ends. Germline values: CDR1 LGHNA, CDR2 YNFKEQ. DNA of the CDR3: TGTGCCAGCAGCCAAGTACCTGTATATGAGCAGTTCTTC. Residues: CASSQVPVYEQFF.

This clonotype occurred many times. This sequence joins TRBV20-1 and TRBJ2-7, with a tentative D call TRBD2 (6 bases). V was pared by 4 bases and J by 5 bases, with 12 bases between. This CDR3 has 12 residues. CDR1 DFQATT and CDR2 SNEGSKA come from the germline V gene (reference sequence). In DNA form, the CDR3 reads TGCAGTGCTACTAGAGGAGGGAACGAGCAGTACTTC. Amino acids: CSATRGGNEQYF.

J is TRBJ2-3 and V is TRBV7-2; D uncertain. Per the germline V gene, CDR1 is SGHTA and CDR2 is FQGNSA. The CDR3 length is 14 residues. The V end lost 0 bases, the J end lost 2 bases, and 6 bases lay between the germline ends. The CDR3 DNA is TGTGCCAGCAGCTTAGCGCCGTCCACAGATACGCAGTATTTT. This translates into CASSLAPSTDTQYF.

Ten or more counts support this clonotype. The J gene is TRBJ1-1, the V gene TRBV29-1, with 9 bases fitting TRBD1. V shed 5 bases, J shed 4 bases, and the junction held 8 bases outside the gene matches. CDR1 and CDR2 from the germline V gene are SQVTM and ANQGSEA. There are 14 residues in the CDR3. The CDR3 loop is CSVLQGAGSTEAFF. CDR3 nucleotide sequence: TGCAGCGTTCTACAGGGGGCGGGAAGCACTGAAGCTTTCTTT.

This chain connects TRBV14 to TRBJ2-5; the D is unclear. The CDR3 has 14 residues. V lost 4 bases and J lost 0, with 9 bases in between. CDR1 is SGHDN, CDR2 FVKESK, per germline. CDR3 amino acids: CASSLYLNQETQYF. CDR3 DNA: TGTGCCAGCAGCCTTTACTTAAACCAAGAGACCCAGTACTTC. The full variable domain, with the rest looked up from reference TRBV14 and TRBJ2-5, is EAGVTQFPSHSVIEKGQTVTLRCDPISGHDNLYWYRRVMGKEIKFLLHFVKESKQDESGMPNNRFLAERTGGTYSTLKVQPAELEDSGVYFCASSLYLNQETQYFGPGTRLLVL.

The rearrangement joins TRBV25-1 to TRBJ1-4; the match to TRBD1 covers 7 bases. The CDR3 is 14 amino acids. Germline CDR1 MGHDK, CDR2 SYGVNS. Trimming took 0 bases from V and 7 from J; bases not matched to a gene: 2. The CDR3 DNA sequence: TGTGCCAGCAGTGAATATGGGACAGTTGAAAAACTGTTTTTT. Translated, it gives CASSEYGTVEKLFF.

The chain is built from TRBV6-2 or TRBV6-3 and TRBJ2-5; a possible D gene is TRBD2 (6 bases). The V and J ends lost 2 bases and 2 bases respectively, with 12 bases between them. The CDR3 is made up of 15 amino acids. Germline values: CDR1 MNHEY, CDR2 SVGEGT. CDR3 region: CASSYTIAVQETQYF. The CDR3 DNA follows: TGTGCCAGCAGTTACACGATAGCGGTACAAGAGACCCAGTACTTC.

This clonotype has at least ten counts. The rearrangement joins TRBV28 to TRBJ2-2, with D perhaps matching TRBD1 (7 bases). Trimming pared 2 bases from V and 6 bases from J, leaving 10 bases between. This CDR3 has 14 residues. Germline CDR1 MDHEN, CDR2 SYDVKM. CDR3 loop: CASSLPGGSGELFF. The CDR3 bases are TGTGCCAGCAGTTTACCAGGGGGGTCCGGGGAGCTGTTTTTT.

This clonotype was seen a few times. The chain couples TRBV20-1 to TRBJ2-5; the D gene is possibly TRBD2 (6 bases). Germline assignment: CDR1 DFQATT and CDR2 SNEGSKA (reference sequence). The CDR3 totals 14 residues. The V end was cut by 8 bases, the J end by 4 bases, with 20 bases between. The CDR3 protein is CSHWDFDGGETQYF. The CDR3 DNA reads TGCAGTCATTGGGACTTTGATGGTGGAGAGACCCAGTACTTC.

This clonotype was seen ten or more times. This chain links TRBV10-3 with TRBJ2-7, with 8 bases that match TRBD1. Per germline, CDR1 ENHRY and CDR2 SYGVKD. Trimming removed 10 bases from V and 7 bases from J; junction bases left unmatched: 18. The length of the CDR3 is 15 residues. CDR3 DNA: TGTGCCACCATGCGTGATCAGGGCAGGGGGCTTGAGCAGTACTTC. Its translation is CATMRDQGRGLEQYF.

The CDR3 protein is CASSPSDYEQFF. Written as DNA, the CDR3 is TGTGCCAGCAGCCCCTCCGACTATGAGCAGTTCTTC. The chain has TRBV7-2 and TRBJ2-1; D is uncertain. V lost 5 bases, J lost 8 bases, and 10 bases lay in between. The CDR3 is 12 amino acids. The germline gives CDR1 SGHTA, CDR2 FQGNSA.

This clonotype was recorded many times. The rearrangement uses TRBV7-8 and TRBJ2-2; the D gene is possibly TRBD2 (5 bases). The CDR3 has 14 amino acids. CDR1 and CDR2 (germline): SGHVS, FQNEAQ. CDR3 in amino acids: CALLEAANTGELFF. The CDR3 DNA is TGTGCGCTACTAGAGGCCGCGAACACCGGGGAGCTGTTTTTT.

This clonotype showed up many times. V usage is TRBV5-1 and J usage is TRBJ1-3, with 7 bases fitting TRBD1. This CDR3 region has 15 residues. Germline V gives CDR1 SGHRS, CDR2 YFSETQ. The junction had 3 bases not matched to a gene; V was cut back by 1 base and J by 2 bases. The CDR3 region is CASSLWDSTGNTIYF. The CDR3 coding sequence is TGCGCCAGCAGCTTGTGGGACAGCACTGGAAACACCATATATTTT. The whole variable domain, filled in from reference TRBV5-1 and TRBJ1-3, reads KAGVTQTPRYLIKTRGQQVTLSCSPISGHRSVSWYQQTPGQGLQFLFEYFSETQRNKGNFPGRFSGRQFSNSRSEMNVSTLELGDSALYLCASSLWDSTGNTIYFGEGSWLTVV.

The chain joins TRBV7-3 to TRBJ2-5; D gene unclear. Germline-derived CDR1 and CDR2 are SGHTA and FQGTGA. The CDR3 contains 15 residues. The ends were cut back, 8 bases at V and 0 bases at J, with 16 bases in the middle. DNA of the CDR3: TGTGCCAGCTCCCCGGACCGGGCCGACCAAGAGACCCAGTACTTC. Its protein product is CASSPDRADQETQYF.

Of note for this clonotype: A much larger clone sits a single nucleotide away, making a read error possible. The chain joins TRBV11-2 to TRBJ1-5; 7 bases fit TRBD1. The CDR3 runs to 17 residues. Germline V CDR1 and CDR2: SGHAT, FQNNGV. CDR3 sequence (DNA): TGTGCCAGCAGCTTAGTAGGGACAGTCTATAGCAATCAGCCCCAGCGTTTT. As protein: CASSLVGTVYSNQPQRF.

This clonotype was detected many times. The chain employs TRBV4-1 and TRBJ2-2; D is possibly TRBD1 (6 bases). Germline CDR1 and CDR2: MGHRA and YSYEKL. The CDR3 is 13 residues long. V lost 7 bases to trimming and J lost 1 base, with 7 bases between them. This chain's CDR3 is CASTGENTGELFF. The CDR3 DNA sequence: TGCGCCAGCACAGGGGAGAACACCGGGGAGCTGTTTTTT.

This clonotype was seen a handful of times. This rearrangement joins TRBV28 to TRBJ2-7, with 7 nucleotides matching TRBD2. Trimming removed 8 bases from V and 1 base from J; junction bases left unmatched: 8. Germline assignment: CDR1 MDHEN and CDR2 SYDVKM. The CDR3 is 14 residues long. The chain's CDR3 is CASLGLVGSYEQYF. Here the CDR3 DNA reads TGTGCCAGCCTAGGACTAGTCGGATCCTACGAGCAGTACTTC.

This clonotype was detected many times. V gene TRBV13 combines with J gene TRBJ1-1, with D uncertain. The CDR3 has 14 amino acids. V gave up 0 bases and J gave up 4 bases, with 9 bases separating them. Germline V gene sequence: CDR1 PRHDT, CDR2 FYEKMQ (reference sequence). Here the CDR3 reads CASSLGGSGTEAFF. The CDR3 DNA sequence: TGTGCCAGCAGCTTAGGGGGAAGTGGCACTGAAGCTTTCTTT.

This clonotype has at least ten counts. This chain links TRBV7-3 with TRBJ2-2, with D possibly matching TRBD2 (5 bases). Trimming removed 6 bases from V and 3 bases from J, with 14 bases in between. Germline assignment: CDR1 SGHTA and CDR2 FQGTGA. The CDR3 has 15 amino acids. The CDR3 DNA follows: TGTGCCAGCAGTTCGAGCGGACTCCACACCGGGGAGCTGTTTTTT. Protein sequence: CASSSSGLHTGELFF. The variable domain in full, completed from reference TRBV7-3 and TRBJ2-2, reads GAGVSQTPSNKVTEKGKYVELRCDPISGHTALYWYRQSLGQGPEFLIYFQGTGAADDSGLPNDRFFAVRPEGSVSTLKIQRTERGDSAVYLCASSSSGLHTGELFFGEGSRLTVL.

In this sample, this clonotype turned up many times. The chain uses TRBV5-7 and TRBJ1-6; 12 nucleotides align to TRBD1. Being an ORF, TRBV5-7 has a function that is uncertain. After removal of 3 bases from V and 8 bases from J, the junction contained 12 bases not matched to a gene. CDR3 size: 18 residues. This CDR3 reads CASSYITGTGGPDSPLHF. DNA of the CDR3: TGTGCCAGCAGCTATATTACCGGGACAGGGGGCCCTGATTCACCCCTCCACTTT.

This clonotype was seen ten or more times. The rearrangement links TRBV20-1 to TRBJ2-7; TRBD1 matches 7 bases. This CDR3 is 15 amino acids long. Losses at the gene ends were 0 bases for V and 2 bases for J; bases not matched to a gene: 7. Germline loops: CDR1 DFQATT, CDR2 SNEGSKA (reference sequence). The DNA for the CDR3 is TGCAGTGCTAGAGACCAAGGGACAGTGACCTACGAGCAGTACTTC. It codes for CSARDQGTVTYEQYF.

In its sample, this clonotype was seen a few times. J is TRBJ2-7 and V is TRBV6-1, with D unresolved. Trimming took 3 bases from V and 0 from J, leaving 6 bases between them. The CDR3 spans 13 residues. Germline V gene sequence: CDR1 MNHNS, CDR2 SASEGT. The CDR3 spells CASSEANSYEQYF. The CDR3 DNA sequence: TGTGCCAGCAGTGAGGCTAACTCCTACGAGCAGTACTTC.

This clonotype was recorded at least ten times. The rearrangement joins TRBV20-1 to TRBJ2-3; 13 nucleotides match TRBD2. Losses at the gene ends were 3 bases for V and 5 bases for J; bases not matched to a gene: 2. This CDR3 contains 14 residues. Germline lookup yields CDR1 DFQATT and CDR2 SNEGSKA (reference sequence). The CDR3 here is CSARTSGGQDTQYF. As DNA, the CDR3 is TGCAGTGCTAGGACTAGCGGGGGGCAAGATACGCAGTATTTT.

The V call is TRBV3-1, the J call TRBJ1-3; D is unresolved. Germline values: CDR1 LGHDT, CDR2 YNNKEL (reference sequence). V was clipped by 0 bases and J by 0 bases, with 12 bases between them. The CDR3 covers 17 residues. As DNA, the CDR3 is TGTGCCAGCAGCCAAGACTGGACGGACCACTCTGGAAACACCATATATTTT. Protein product: CASSQDWTDHSGNTIYF.

This clonotype was counted between two and nine times. V usage is TRBV28 and J usage is TRBJ2-7; TRBD1 agrees at 7 bases. The V and J ends lost 4 bases and 4 bases, in that order; junction bases with no gene match: 10. CDR3 size: 15 residues. Germline CDR1 and CDR2: MDHEN and SYDVKM. The CDR3 nucleotides read TGTGCCAGCAGTTCAAAGGGGGCGCTGATGTACGAGCAGTACTTC. Encoded protein: CASSSKGALMYEQYF.

This clonotype was counted at least ten times. The DNA for the CDR3 is TGCGCCAGCAGCCAAAGAGGGAATCAGCCCCAGCATTTT. It yields the protein CASSQRGNQPQHF. V gene TRBV4-1 combines with J gene TRBJ1-5; D gene ambiguous. Germline V gene sequence: CDR1 MGHRA, CDR2 YSYEKL. Between the trimmed V and J ends, which lost 2 bases and 4 bases, there was a span of 6 bases. The CDR3 has 13 amino acids.

Many counts were recorded for this clonotype. The rearrangement links TRBV20-1 to TRBJ2-7, with 8 bases fitting TRBD2. V lost 5 bases to trimming and J lost 2 bases; unmatched junction nucleotides: 5. CDR1 is DFQATT and CDR2 is SNEGSKA in the germline V gene (reference sequence). This CDR3 has 13 amino acids. The CDR3 here is CSAWTSQPYEQYF. The CDR3 DNA sequence: TGCAGTGCTTGGACTAGCCAACCCTACGAGCAGTACTTC.

The chain combines TRBV6-1 with TRBJ2-7, with D perhaps matching TRBD2 (5 bases). Germline values: CDR1 MNHNS, CDR2 SASEGT. This CDR3 comprises 13 residues. V dropped 2 bases and J dropped 9 bases, with 14 bases sitting between them. Here the CDR3 reads CASSERTTGGQYF. The CDR3 DNA follows: TGTGCCAGCAGTGAAAGGACGACTGGAGGGCAGTACTTC.

There are many counts of this clonotype. The chain uses TRBV24-1 and TRBJ2-2; a possible D gene is TRBD2 (6 bases). Deletions cut 4 bases from V and 1 base from J, with 12 bases between. The CDR3 loop spans 16 amino acids. CDR1 and CDR2 from the germline V gene are KGHDR and SFDVKD. The CDR3: CATSEKDYLNTGELFF. In nucleotides, the CDR3 is TGTGCCACCAGTGAGAAGGACTACTTGAACACCGGGGAGCTGTTTTTT.